The entry below describes one T cell receptor beta chain. This clonotype was seen more than once but under ten times. The specificity of this receptor is unknown. Per-base quality was not reported, and no clone a single base away is much larger than it. The sample is drawn from a study of T-cell reconstitution after alpha-beta-depleted transplantation in children (dated by TCRdb to 2016 to 2017). With respect to the entire study: Using TCR repertoire profiling, the study followed T-cell immune reconstitution in a quantitative way in children after TCRalphabeta/CD19-depleted allogeneic hematopoietic cell transplantation.

Libraries were built with PCR. TCRdb shows the sequencer as Illumina HiSeq 2500. To normalize quantification of the TCRbeta repertoire, the TCR libraries were built with molecular barcoding that relied on unique molecular identifiers. TCRdb reprocessing: public reads trimmed at Q25 with fastp, clones called with MiXCR, in-frame beta chains kept. Every distinct CDR3 protein forms one entry, paired with its most common genes and DNA. This sample comprises around 250,000 distinct CDR3 sequences, about 10% of them detected only once. The ten largest clones take up roughly 9.1% of the sample. This material consisted of PBMCs from the stem cell graft donor, taken from the stem cell graft. The clonotype originates from a human donor who donated a stem cell graft to a child with SCID.

Read as DNA, the sequence is TGCGCCAGCAGTTGGAACAGGGTGGACCACAATGAGCAGTTCTTC. This codes for CASSWNRVDHNEQFF. Recombination connected TRBV5-1 to TRBJ2-1; a tentative D match to TRBD1 spans 6 bases. CDR3 length: 15 amino acids, cysteine to phenylalanine. CDR3 DNA only is kept here, 45 bases in frame from base 1. The V and J ends are trimmed by 5 bases and 5 bases, leaving 17 bases between them. CDR1 SGHRS and CDR2 YFSETQ are derived from the germline V gene.